This T cell receptor (beta chain) was captured in a study of T cell repertoires in ileal Crohn's disease. Study-wide findings and caveats: High-frequency clones were more common in sorted CD8 than CD4 cells. Clonality above 26.8% at surgery always came with endoscopic recurrence.

Each sample's TCRB immunosequencing used roughly 500 nanograms of biopsy DNA. Produced via immunoSEQ multiplex PCR; TCRdb's table is partial and in-frame only. Of 8,000 to 10,000 clones listed, roughly 78% are singletons. With respect to this clone: Its antigen is currently unknown.

Specified time point: neoterminal ileum biopsy at postoperative endoscopy, about 6 months after surgery. V gave up 4 bases and J gave up 9 bases; unmatched junction bases: 8. Germline assignment: CDR1 KGHSH and CDR2 LQKENI. CDR3 size: 14 residues. This TCR derives from an adult with Crohn's disease. V gene TRBV18 combines with J gene TRBJ2-3; 9 nucleotides match TRBD1. Sequencing was carried out using ileal tissue. CDR3 residues: CASSLSGQGRTQYF. The DNA of the CDR3 is TGTGCCAGCTCACTTTCTGGACAGGGGAGAACGCAGTATTTT.